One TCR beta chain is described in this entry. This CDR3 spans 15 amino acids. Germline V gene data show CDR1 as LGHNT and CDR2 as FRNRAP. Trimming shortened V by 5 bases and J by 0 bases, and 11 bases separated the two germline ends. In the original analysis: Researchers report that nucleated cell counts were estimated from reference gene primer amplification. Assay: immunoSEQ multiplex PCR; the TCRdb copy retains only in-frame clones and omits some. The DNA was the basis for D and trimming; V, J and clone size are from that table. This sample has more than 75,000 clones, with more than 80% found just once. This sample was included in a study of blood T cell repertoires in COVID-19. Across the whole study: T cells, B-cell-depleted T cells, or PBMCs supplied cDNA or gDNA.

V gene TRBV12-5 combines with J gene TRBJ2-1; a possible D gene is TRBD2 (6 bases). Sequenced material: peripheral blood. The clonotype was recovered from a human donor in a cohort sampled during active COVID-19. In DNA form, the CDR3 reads TGTGCTAGTGGTCCCCCCGGGGGCTCCTACAATGAGCAGTTCTTC. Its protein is CASGPPGGSYNEQFF.